The 2 T cell receptor beta chains below come from one sample, sequenced in a study of low-dose radiotherapy and immunotherapy resistance in tumors (dated by TCRdb to between 2021 and 2024). TCRdb records Illumina HiSeq 2500 as the sequencer. Superscript III and a set of TRAV- and TRBV-specific primers were used to synthesize first-strand cDNA, so that both TCRalpha and TCRbeta chains were covered. TCRs were amplified for 15 to 20 PCR cycles with Phusion, using a constant-region primer paired with the adapter attached to the V primers. TCRdb redid the processing of the public reads, applying fastp at Q25 and MiXCR, and retained in-frame beta chains. Each CDR3 protein gets just one entry, which takes the most common genes and DNA from the rows behind it. Present in this sample are roughly 100,000 distinct CDR3 sequences, roughly 19% of which were seen just once. Roughly 13% of the sample is in the top ten clones.

Per the publication, the time point label means: after trial treatment. Taken with the paper, the label for treatment or condition translates to: LDRT plus nivolumab, ipilimumab, low-dose cyclophosphamide and aspirin (RACIN trial). The specimen comprised PBMCs, sampled after low-dose radiotherapy plus immunotherapy. The receptors stem from a female donor with ovarian cancer.

This clonotype was detected many times. This chain links TRBV4-2 with TRBJ2-1; no definite D call. Germline assignment: CDR1 LGHNA and CDR2 YNFKEQ. Trimming removed 2 bases at V and 6 bases at J, with 8 bases between. The CDR3 consists of 13 residues. In DNA, the CDR3 is TGTGCCAGCAGCCAATTAAACGGCAATGAGCAGTTCTTC. Translating it yields CASSQLNGNEQFF.

This clonotype occurred many times. The chain carries TRBV20-1 and TRBJ1-5; the D gene is possibly TRBD1 (6 bases). Germline values: CDR1 DFQATT, CDR2 SNEGSKA (reference sequence). V was pared by 1 base and J by 3 bases, with 13 bases between. This CDR3 spans 15 amino acids. The CDR3 coding sequence is TGCAGTGCTAGAGTTGGCGGGGGCCCCAATCAGCCCCAGCATTTT. Translating it yields CSARVGGGPNQPQHF.